The present entry profiles one TCR beta chain with its context. Single viable CD3+CD4+CD8-CD45RO+ cells were sorted as the memory CD4+ T cells. The record originates from a study of memory CD4+ T cells and cytomegalovirus serostatus. Generated by immunoSEQ multiplex PCR, the TCRdb table keeps only in-frame clones and is missing some. The sample includes over 60,000 clones, 60% to 80% seen only once; the top ten take 0.88%. The sample was memory CD4+ T cells from blood. This sequence originates from an adult in good health and CMV-seronegative.

CDR3: CASRTGYSNTEAFF. CDR3 coding DNA: TGTGCCAGCAGAACAGGGTATTCGAACACTGAAGCTTTCTTT. This chain joins TRBV6-1 and TRBJ1-1, with D possibly matching TRBD1 (6 bases). Per the germline V gene, CDR1 is MNHNS and CDR2 is SASEGT. The V gene lost 6 bases and the J gene lost 1 base, with 12 bases spanning the gap. CDR3 length: 14 amino acids.